The clone carrying this T cell receptor (beta chain) was recorded once. Its antigen is not identified. This specimen comes from a study of long-term antiretroviral therapy in people with HIV. Study in general: The earliest samples came from an era when ART typically awaited falling CD4 counts. Study results and caveats: Before ART, certain clones expanded, and these dominated the repertoire at all time points.

At the survey level, the v3.0 immunoSEQ assay was run. Researchers set sequencing to target about 35,000-55,000 T-cell genomes per sample. The method was immunoSEQ multiplex PCR; TCRdb's version includes in-frame clones alone and lacks a portion of them. The data hold 20,000 to 25,000 clones, with about four fifths observed a single time. This sample comprised unsorted PBMCs, obtained 0.1 years before starting antiretroviral therapy. The clonotype comes from a man aged 35 to 55 with HIV.

CDR3 protein: CASSQETTTETYNEQFF. DNA for the CDR3: TGCGCCAGCAGCCAAGAGACCACGACAGAGACCTACAATGAGCAGTTCTTC. The chain uses TRBV4-3 and TRBJ2-1; possible D gene TRBD1, 5 bases. This CDR3 region has 17 residues. With 0 bases removed from V and 2 bases from J, the gap between germline ends came to 14 bases. Per the germline V gene, CDR1 is LGHNA and CDR2 is YSLEER.